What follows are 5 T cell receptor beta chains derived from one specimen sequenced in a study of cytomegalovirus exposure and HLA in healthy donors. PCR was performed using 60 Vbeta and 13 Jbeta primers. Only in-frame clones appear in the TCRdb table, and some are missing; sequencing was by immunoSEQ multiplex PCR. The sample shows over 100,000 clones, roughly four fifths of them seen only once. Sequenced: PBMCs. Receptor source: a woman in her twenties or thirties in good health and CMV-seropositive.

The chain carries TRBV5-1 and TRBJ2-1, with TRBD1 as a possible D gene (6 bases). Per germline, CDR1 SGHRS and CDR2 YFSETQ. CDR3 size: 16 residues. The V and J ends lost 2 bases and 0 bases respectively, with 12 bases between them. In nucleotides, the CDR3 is TGCGCCAGCAGCTTTTCGACAGGAGTCTCCTACAATGAGCAGTTCTTC. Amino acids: CASSFSTGVSYNEQFF.

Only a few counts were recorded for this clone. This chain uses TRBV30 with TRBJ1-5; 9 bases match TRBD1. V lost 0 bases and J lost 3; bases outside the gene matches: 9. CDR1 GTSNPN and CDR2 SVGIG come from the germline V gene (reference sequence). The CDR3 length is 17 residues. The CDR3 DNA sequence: TGTGCCTGGAGTGTTGGGGCCGGGACAGGGTTCAATCAGCCCCAGCATTTT. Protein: CAWSVGAGTGFNQPQHF.

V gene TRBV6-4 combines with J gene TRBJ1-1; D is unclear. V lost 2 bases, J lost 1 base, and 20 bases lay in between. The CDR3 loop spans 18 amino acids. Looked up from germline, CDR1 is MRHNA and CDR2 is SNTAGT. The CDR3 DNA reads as TGTGCCAGCAGTGACGGAACATGGGAGTCTATTCGGAACACTGAAGCTTTCTTT. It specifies CASSDGTWESIRNTEAFF.

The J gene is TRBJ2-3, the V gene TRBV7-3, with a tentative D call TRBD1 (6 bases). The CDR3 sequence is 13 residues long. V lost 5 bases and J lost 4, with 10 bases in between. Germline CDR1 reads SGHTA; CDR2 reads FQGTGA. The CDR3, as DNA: TGTGCCAGCAGCAACACAGGGCCAGATACGCAGTATTTT. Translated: CASSNTGPDTQYF.

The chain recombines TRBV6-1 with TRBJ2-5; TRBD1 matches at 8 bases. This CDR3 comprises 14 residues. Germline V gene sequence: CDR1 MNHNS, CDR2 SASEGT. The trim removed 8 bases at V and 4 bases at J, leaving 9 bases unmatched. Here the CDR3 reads CASGIQGARETQYF. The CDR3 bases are TGTGCCAGCGGAATCCAGGGGGCTCGAGAGACCCAGTACTTC.